This TCR beta chain derives from a study of blood T cell repertoires in COVID-19. This CDR3 spans 14 amino acids. Germline CDR1 reads SGHNT; CDR2 reads YYREEE (reference sequence). Trimming left V 0 bases short and J 0 bases short, with 6 bases between. Method: immunoSEQ multiplex PCR; TCRdb's copy keeps in-frame clones and lacks some. This table has 150,000 to 200,000 clones, around 78% appearing once. Sequencing was done on a sample of peripheral blood. The source of this sequence is an elderly woman with active or convalescent COVID-19. The V and J genes are TRBV5-4 and TRBJ1-1, with D unresolved. CDR3 in DNA: TGTGCCAGCAGCTTGGCCGGTATGAACACTGAAGCTTTCTTT. Protein sequence: CASSLAGMNTEAFF.